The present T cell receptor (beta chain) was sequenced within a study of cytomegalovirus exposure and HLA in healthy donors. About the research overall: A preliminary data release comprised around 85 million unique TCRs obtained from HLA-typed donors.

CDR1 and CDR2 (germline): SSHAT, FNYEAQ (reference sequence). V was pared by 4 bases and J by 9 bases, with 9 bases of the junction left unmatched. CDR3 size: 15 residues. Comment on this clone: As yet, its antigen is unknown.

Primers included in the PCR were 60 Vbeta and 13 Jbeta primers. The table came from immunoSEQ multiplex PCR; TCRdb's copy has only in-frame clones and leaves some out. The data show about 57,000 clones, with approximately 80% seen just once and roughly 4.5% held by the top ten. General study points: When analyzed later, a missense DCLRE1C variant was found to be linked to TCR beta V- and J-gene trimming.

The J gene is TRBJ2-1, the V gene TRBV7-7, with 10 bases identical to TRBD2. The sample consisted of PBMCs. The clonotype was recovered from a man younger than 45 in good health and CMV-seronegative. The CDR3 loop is CASSSSGGAPIEQFF. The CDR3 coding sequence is TGTGCCAGCAGCTCCAGCGGGGGGGCCCCAATTGAGCAGTTCTTC.